The T cell receptor beta chain under discussion was sequenced for a study of cytomegalovirus exposure and HLA in healthy donors. In the PCR, 60 Vbeta and 13 Jbeta primers were used. Data came from immunoSEQ multiplex PCR; TCRdb stores just in-frame clones and leaves some out. The sample comprises around 140,000 clones, 70% to 80% of which are singletons, and 1.8% rests with the top ten. Germline V gene lookup returns CDR1 SEHNR and CDR2 FQNEAQ (reference sequence). The V gene end was trimmed by 4 bases and the J gene end by 1 base; junction bases not matched to a gene: 4. The CDR3 is 16 residues long.

Sample: PBMCs. The gene calls are TRBV7-9 and TRBJ2-3; 11 nucleotides align to TRBD2. This receptor was obtained from a female donor in good health and CMV-seropositive. CDR3 sequence reads: CASSWGTSGGTDTQYF. In nucleotides, the CDR3 is TGTGCCAGCAGCTGGGGGACTAGCGGAGGCACAGATACGCAGTATTTT.